Following are 21 T cell receptor beta chains from one sample sequenced in a study of molecular identifiers for immune sequencing clone quantification. Using its own MiXCR run on the PCR reads, TCRdb lists one record per CDR3 protein. The repertoire holds about 640,000 distinct CDR3 sequences, with less than 20% as singletons. The sample was naive CD8+ T cells from blood, with Jurkat cell RNA spiked in. Sample subset: FACS-sorted CD8+CD4-CCR7+CD45RA+ naive T cells. The receptors shown here come from a human donor in good health. Some libraries in this study had Jurkat cell RNA spiked in.

This clonotype was found many times. This chain joins TRBV4-1 and TRBJ2-7; 7 bases map to TRBD2. Germline loops: CDR1 MGHRA, CDR2 YSYEKL. CDR3 length equals 15 residues. The V and J ends lost 2 bases and 3 bases, in that order; junction bases with no gene match: 7. CDR3 DNA sequence: TGCGCCAGCAGCCAAAGTTTCCCGGGGGGCTACGAGCAGTACTTC. This codes for CASSQSFPGGYEQYF.

In this sample, this clonotype turned up once. The junction departs from the called germline gene at one end, perhaps through a read error. The CDR3 protein is CASSLVLGDNEQSF. In nucleotides, the CDR3 is TGTGCCAGCAGCTTAGTTCTGGGGGACAATGAGCAGTCCTTC. V is TRBV7-9 and J is TRBJ2-1, with D perhaps matching TRBD1 (6 bases). This CDR3 comprises 14 residues. Germline V gene sequence: CDR1 SEHNR, CDR2 FQNEAQ (reference sequence). The full variable domain, completed using reference TRBV7-9 and TRBJ2-1, is DTGVSQNPRHKITKRGQNVTFRCDPISEHNRLYWYRQTLGQGPEFLTYFQNEAQLEKSRLLSDRFSAERPKGSFSTLEIQRTEQGDSAMYLCASSLVLGDNEQSFGPGTRLTVL.

Worth noting for this clonotype: A much larger clone sits a single nucleotide away, making a read error possible. This sequence joins TRBV24-1 and TRBJ2-3; no firm D call. The CDR3 is 15 residues long. Per germline, CDR1 KGHDR and CDR2 SFDVKD. CDR3 nucleotides: TGTGCCACCCGTGATTCCCTCGCCCCCCCAGATACGCAGTATTTT. Encoded protein: CATRDSLAPPDTQYF.

The V and J genes are TRBV28 and TRBJ2-1; unclear D gene. Looked up from germline, CDR1 is MDHEN and CDR2 is SYDVKM. This CDR3 is 12 amino acids long. The germline V and J ends were trimmed by 2 bases and 7 bases, with 6 bases remaining between them. CDR3 in amino acids: CASSLELNEQFF. The DNA for the CDR3 is TGTGCCAGCAGTTTAGAGCTGAATGAGCAGTTCTTC.

This clonotype was found once. J is TRBJ2-7 and V is TRBV13, with a tentative D call TRBD1 (6 bases). The CDR3 is 16 amino acids. CDR1 is PRHDT, CDR2 FYEKMQ, per germline (reference sequence). Trimming cost V 1 base and J 4 bases, with 17 bases left between them. The CDR3 region has the DNA TGTGCCAGCAGCTTAGCCCCGCAGGGGAAACAATACGAGCAGTACGTC. It is translated as CASSLAPQGKQYEQYV.

This clonotype appeared a few times. The V gene is TRBV12-5, the J gene TRBJ2-1, with D perhaps matching TRBD1 (6 bases). The germline V gene has CDR1 LGHNT and CDR2 FRNRAP. The CDR3 runs 17 residues. Trimming shortened V by 6 bases and J by 0 bases, and 18 bases separated the two germline ends. Here the CDR3 reads CASGINAQGSSYNEQFF. For the CDR3, the DNA is TGTGCTAGTGGCATAAATGCACAGGGAAGCTCCTACAATGAGCAGTTCTTC.

The table lists this clonotype with many counts. The gene calls are TRBV7-9 and TRBJ1-5; tentative D call: TRBD1 (6 bases). Germline loops: CDR1 SEHNR, CDR2 FQNEAQ (reference sequence). Between the trimmed V and J ends, which lost 5 bases and 0 bases, there was a span of 11 bases. CDR3 length: 15 amino acids. DNA for the CDR3: TGTGCCAGCAGCATCTCAGGGGCTAGCAATCAGCCCCAGCATTTT. This encodes CASSISGASNQPQHF.

This clonotype was found once. A single base separates this from a much larger clone, so it may be a read error. DNA of the CDR3: TGCAGCGTGGAGGAGGGGACGGGGGGTGAAAAACTGTTTTTT. Translated: CSVEEGTGGEKLFF. The chain uses TRBV29-1 and TRBJ1-4; D is possibly TRBD1 (5 bases). V lost 6 bases to trimming and J lost 7 bases, with 18 bases between them. The CDR3 is 14 residues long. Germline assignment: CDR1 SQVTM and CDR2 ANQGSEA.

This clonotype was counted a few times. A much larger clone differs from this one at a single base, so this may be a read error. This chain uses TRBV15 with TRBJ2-1; 7 bases agree with TRBD2. Germline V CDR1 and CDR2: LNHNV, YYDKDF (reference sequence). This CDR3 is built from 17 residues. The CDR3 DNA follows: TGTGCCACCAGCAGAGCTGAAGGACGGAGGGACTACAATGAGCGGTTCTTC. Translation gives CATSRAEGRRDYNERFF. Full variable domain (rest looked up from reference TRBV15 and TRBJ2-1): DAMVIQNPRYQVTQFGKPVTLSCSQTLNHNVMYWYQQKSSQAPKLLFHYYDKDFNNEADTPDNFQSRRPNTSFCFLDIRSPGLGDTAMYLCATSRAEGRRDYNERFFGPGTRLTVL.

Ten or more counts support this clonotype. The rearrangement links TRBV5-1 to TRBJ1-1; 8 bases match TRBD1. With 4 bases clipped from V and 4 bases from J, the junction kept 15 bases outside the gene matches. CDR1 is SGHRS and CDR2 is YFSETQ in the germline V gene. CDR3 length equals 17 residues. CDR3 loop: CASSPDRGQLLGTEAFF. In nucleotides, the CDR3 is TGCGCCAGCAGCCCAGACAGGGGCCAACTTTTGGGCACTGAAGCTTTCTTT.

The table lists this clonotype with many counts. The V gene is TRBV4-3, the J gene TRBJ2-3; no clear D. Germline CDR1 is LGHNA and CDR2 is YSLEER. The CDR3 consists of 13 residues. V was shortened by 0 bases and J by 5 bases, with 6 bases between the two germline ends. This chain's CDR3 is CASSQDSVDTQYF. The CDR3 DNA sequence: TGCGCCAGCAGCCAAGATTCTGTAGATACGCAGTATTTT.

This clonotype was seen at least ten times. The chain has TRBV10-3 and TRBJ1-5; TRBD1 matches 10 bases. Germline CDR1 ENHRY, CDR2 SYGVKD. Losses at the gene ends were 2 bases for V and 2 bases for J; bases not matched to a gene: 3. CDR3 length: 16 amino acids. As DNA, the CDR3 is TGTGCCATCAGTGAGGCTGGACAGGGGGGCAATCAGCCCCAGCATTTT. Amino acids: CAISEAGQGGNQPQHF.

On this clonotype itself: A much larger clone is a single base away; this may be a read error. The chain is built from TRBV3-1 and TRBJ2-3; the D is unclear. The germline CDR1 and CDR2 sequences are LGHDT and YNNKEL (reference sequence). V was cut by 2 bases and J by 4 bases, with 13 bases left in between. This CDR3 region has 15 residues. The CDR3 protein is CASSQYWVMSDTQYF. DNA for the CDR3: TGTGCCAGCAGCCAATACTGGGTAATGTCAGATACGCAGTATTTT.

This clonotype was seen repeatedly, ten times or more. The rearrangement joins TRBV7-6 to TRBJ1-5; possibly TRBD1 for D (6 bases). CDR3 length equals 14 residues. Between the trimmed V and J ends, which lost 5 bases and 5 bases, there was a span of 13 bases. Germline assignment: CDR1 SGHVS and CDR2 FNYEAQ. DNA of the CDR3: TGTGCCAGCAGCCCCGGGCCAGGGGATCAGCCCCAGCATTTT. Translated: CASSPGPGDQPQHF.

The rearrangement joins TRBV7-9 to TRBJ2-7; perhaps TRBD1 as D (5 bases). The germline V and J ends were trimmed by 5 bases and 3 bases, with 17 bases remaining between them. CDR3 length equals 15 residues. The germline CDR1 and CDR2 sequences are SEHNR and FQNEAQ (reference sequence). Written as DNA, the CDR3 is TGTGCCAGCAGCCGCCCAGGGATTAATGTCTACGAGCAGTACTTC. This translates into CASSRPGINVYEQYF.

The chain is built from TRBV4-3 and TRBJ2-3; 7 bases align to TRBD2. The CDR3 covers 16 residues. V dropped 1 base and J dropped 3; count of bases not matched to a gene: 7. Germline V gives CDR1 LGHNA, CDR2 YSLEER. CDR3 coding DNA: TGCGCCAGCAGCCAAGGAACTAGCGCAGAAACAGATACGCAGTATTTT. Encoded protein: CASSQGTSAETDTQYF.

This chain uses TRBV19 with TRBJ1-5, with TRBD1 matching 11 bases. From germline, CDR1 is LNHDA and CDR2 SQIVND (reference sequence). V lost 3 bases and J lost 5; bases outside the gene matches: 9. The CDR3 is 17 residues long. CDR3 DNA sequence: TGTGCCAGTAGTATCCGCCCCTGGGACAGGGGGGATCAGCCCCAGCATTTT. It translates to CASSIRPWDRGDQPQHF.

For this clonotype: A much larger clone differs from this one at a single base, so this may be a read error. Here the CDR3 omits its conserved ending phenylalanine or tryptophan, so a read error is the likely source. V and J are TRBV25-1 and TRBJ2-1; D is unclear. This CDR3 has 16 residues. Trimming stripped 2 bases from V and 3 bases from J, with 14 bases between. Germline loops: CDR1 MGHDK, CDR2 SYGVNS. In nucleotides, the CDR3 is TGTGCCAGCAGTGAAACTAAATCGGCCTTCTACAATGAGCAGTTCTCC. This sequence encodes CASSETKSAFYNEQFS.

The gene calls are TRBV6-5 and TRBJ2-2, with 16 bases identical to TRBD2. CDR3 size: 20 residues. V trimming: 0 bases; J trimming: 4 bases; junction bases outside the gene matches: 8. Germline CDR1 is MNHEY and CDR2 is SVGAGI. CDR3 nucleotides: TGTGCCAGCAGTTACTCGGGACTAGCGGGGGGGCTGGTCCCCACCGGGGAGCTGTTTTTT. Amino acid sequence: CASSYSGLAGGLVPTGELFF.

This clonotype occurred many times. The chain has TRBV10-3 and TRBJ2-1; a possible D gene is TRBD2 (6 bases). This CDR3 region has 12 residues. CDR1 and CDR2 (germline): ENHRY, SYGVKD. The ends were cut back, 3 bases at V and 9 bases at J, with 9 bases in the middle. The CDR3 here is CAISELALEQFF. DNA of the CDR3: TGTGCCATCAGTGAACTAGCTCTTGAGCAGTTCTTC.

The chain joins TRBV12-3 or TRBV12-4 to TRBJ1-2, with a tentative D call TRBD1 (6 bases). This CDR3 comprises 13 residues. Trimming took off 5 bases at V and 3 bases at J, with 10 bases between the two ends. CDR3 sequence reads: CASSRDIYYGYTF. The CDR3 DNA reads TGTGCCAGCAGTCGGGACATTTACTATGGCTACACCTTC.